This T cell receptor (beta chain) was obtained from a study of T cell responses to AZD1222 COVID-19 vaccine. Study observations and caveats: The reported proportion of spike-specific TCRs targeting unmutated variant regions was nearly half. The sample set comprised mostly white British donors with more females, and clonal diversity was possibly underestimated. It was only a handful of AZD1222 recipients who were seropositive at baseline. Researchers report vaccine-associated CD4 TCRs spanning spike, with dominance at 160-218 and 743-854.

About this clone itself: Its matching antigen is unknown.

Sequencing used immunoSEQ multiplex PCR; TCRdb keeps in-frame clones, though not all of them. The table records around 150,000 clones, roughly 94% of them present only once. In germline, CDR1 is LNHNV, CDR2 YYDKDF (reference sequence). This CDR3 has 15 residues. Trimming at V came to 9 bases and at J to 9 bases, leaving 14 bases not matched to a gene. The chain couples TRBV15 to TRBJ1-5; 10 bases are shared with TRBD1. This TCR came from an adult who received the AZD1222 COVID-19 vaccine. Specimen: peripheral blood, collected 28 days after the second AZD1222 dose. The CDR3 DNA follows: TGTGCCACTAGCCACCGGGACAGGGGATCTCCGCCCCAGCATTTT. Translating it yields CATSHRDRGSPPQHF. Variable domain in full (rest from reference TRBV15 and TRBJ1-5): DAMVIQNPRYQVTQFGKPVTLSCSQTLNHNVMYWYQQKSSQAPKLLFHYYDKDFNNEADTPDNFQSRRPNTSFCFLDIRSPGLGDTAMYLCATSHRDRGSPPQHFGDGTRLSIL.